The 8 T cell receptor beta chains below were found in one sample sequenced in a study of glioma-infiltrating T cells. The iRepertoire nested amplicon-rescue multiplex PCR amplified TCR alpha and beta CDR3s from RNA. A single record per CDR3 protein comes from TCRdb applying MiXCR to the multiplex PCR reads. The sample carries roughly 40,000 distinct CDR3 sequences, around 22% recorded once. The source material was glioma tissue, nonneoplastic brain tissue, or PBMCs (not recorded which). These receptors were taken from a human donor with low-grade glioma or glioblastoma, undergoing nonglioma brain surgery, or in good health (not recorded which).

This clonotype was counted at least ten times. The chain carries TRBV20-1 and TRBJ1-1; TRBD1 matches at 10 bases. Germline CDR1 DFQATT, CDR2 SNEGSKA (reference sequence). There are 15 residues in the CDR3. With V trimmed by 5 bases and J by 5 bases, 11 bases remained unmatched. The CDR3 nucleotides read TGCAGTGCTCCTCAATCCGGGACAGGGGTTACTGAAGCTTTCTTT. Amino acid sequence: CSAPQSGTGVTEAFF.

In its sample, this clonotype was seen many times. The chain is built from TRBV5-1 and TRBJ2-3, with TRBD2 as a possible D gene (7 bases). The V end lost 3 bases, the J end lost 2 bases, and 22 bases lay between the germline ends. Germline V CDR1 and CDR2: SGHRS, YFSETQ. The CDR3 totals 18 residues. In DNA, the CDR3 is TGCGCCAGCAGCTCAGATTTTGGTCGGGGGGCCGACACAGATACGCAGTATTTT. Its translation is CASSSDFGRGADTDTQYF.

Regarding this clonotype: This may be a read error, as it is one base from a much larger clone. V is TRBV7-2 and J is TRBJ2-7; 7 bases line up with TRBD1. This CDR3 region has 14 residues. From germline, CDR1 is SGHTA and CDR2 FQGNSA. CDR3 sequence (DNA): TGCGCCAGCAGCCTCCGGGACAGCGCCTACGAGCAGTACTTC. Its protein is CASSLRDSAYEQYF.

This clonotype was seen at least ten times. The chain couples TRBV7-9 to TRBJ1-1, with unresolved D. The CDR3 runs 15 residues. V was shortened by 1 base and J by 1 base, with 10 bases between the two germline ends. The V gene's germline CDR1 is SEHNR and CDR2 FQNEAQ (reference sequence). CDR3 nucleotide sequence: TGTGCCAGCAGCTTAGTAGAGGGAAAGAACACTGAAGCTTTCTTT. This codes for CASSLVEGKNTEAFF.

The chain joins TRBV7-9 to TRBJ1-4, with D maybe TRBD1 (5 bases). The germline V gene has CDR1 SEHNR and CDR2 FQNEAQ (reference sequence). V dropped 4 bases and J dropped 6 bases, with 15 bases sitting between them. This CDR3 spans 15 amino acids. The CDR3 DNA is TGTGCCAGCAGCTCTTCCGACAGCAGCCATGAAAAACTGTTTTTT. It translates to CASSSSDSSHEKLFF.

This clonotype was seen ten or more times. One base away lies a much larger clone, so this may be a sequencing read error. This chain uses TRBV27 with TRBJ1-3; 8 bases match TRBD1. The CDR3 covers 16 residues. V was pared by 4 bases and J by 1 base, with 6 bases of the junction left unmatched. The germline gives CDR1 MNHEY, CDR2 SMNVEV (reference sequence). CDR3 DNA sequence: TGTGCCAGCAGTTCTCTCAGGGGGCAATCTGGAAACACCATATATTTT. Its translation is CASSSLRGQSGNTIYF.

Comment on this clonotype: A much more abundant neighbour one base away suggests this may be a read error. CDR3 loop: CASSFETTGHTF. CDR3 sequence (DNA): TGTGCCAGCAGCTTCGAAACTACTGGCCACACCTTC. V is TRBV7-9 and J is TRBJ1-2; D not certain. The CDR3 runs 12 residues. Germline CDR1 reads SEHNR; CDR2 reads FQNEAQ (reference sequence).

The rearrangement links TRBV12-3 or TRBV12-4 to TRBJ1-5, with TRBD1 identical over 9 bases. The CDR3 runs to 13 residues. Trimming removed 5 bases from V and 8 bases from J; junction bases left unmatched: 4. CDR3 protein: CASSTGGHEPQHF. The CDR3 nucleotides are TGTGCCAGCAGTACAGGGGGCCATGAGCCCCAGCATTTT.